One T cell receptor beta chain is described in this entry. This clonotype was detected a few times. Which antigen it targets is not known. Per-base quality was not reported, and no clone a single base away is much larger than it. TCR repertoires of sorted CD4+ and CD8+ blood T cells from severe aplastic anemia patients and healthy subjects were deep-sequenced in the study. Ficoll-Paque density gradient centrifugation was used to isolate peripheral blood mononuclear cells. Before DNA extraction, CD4+ and CD8+ T cells were sorted with FACS or magnetic beads. The data belong to a study of CD8+CD57+ T cells in acquired aplastic anemia listed by TCRdb under 2018. At the level of the whole study: A mean of approximately 3 ug of DNA, ranging from about 0.17 to 30 ug, was extracted from sorted CD4+ and CD8+ cells. Points the paper makes about the study in general: CD8+ Simpson's diversity did not differ significantly between patients and healthy controls (P=0.060). Twenty-nine CD8+ CDR3 sequences were found to be shared between patients and controls, but these sequences appeared to be highly expressed in patients and within the immunodominant clones of the patients.

TCR beta VDJ combination and CDR3 sequence profiling used genomic DNA as the template. An Illumina HiSeq 2000 was the platform used for TCR repertoire sequencing. The authors' pipeline ran thus. TRBV/TRBJ rearrangement plots, CDR3 size and DJ length profiles, and Simpson's diversity index were used to assess repertoires. The most abundant DNA sequence in the deep sequencing data was taken as the immunodominant clone. CDR3 amino acid sequences were screened for sharing across subjects and were compared with published repertoires and the VDJdb database. Starting from the raw public reads, TCRdb applied fastp trimming at Q25, assembled clones with MiXCR and retained in-frame beta chains. Each record represents a unique CDR3 protein, reported with the most common genes and DNA among its rows. TCRdb assigned the V and J calls; the authors' analysis was not used. The sample table contains approximately 270,000 distinct CDR3 sequences; only one count was recorded for roughly three fifths of them. Of the sample, 7.5% to 9% is held by the ten largest clones.

Sequencing used sorted CD4+, CD8+, or CD8+CD57+ T cells (not recorded which) from PBMCs. The sequence came from a human donor with severe aplastic anemia or a healthy control (not recorded which).

The CDR3 region has the sequence CASSEGVRQETQYF. The nucleotides are TGTGCCAGCAGTGAAGGAGTTCGGCAAGAGACCCAGTACTTC. The sequence joins TRBV2 to TRBJ2-5, with no reliable assignment of the D segment. CDR1 and CDR2 are drawn from the germline V gene: SNHLY, FYNNEI. Taken from cysteine to phenylalanine, the CDR3 has 14 residues. The entry retains the CDR3 DNA only, 42 bases that are in frame from base 1. Trimming takes 1 base from V and 2 bases from J, and the germline ends sit 8 bases apart.